The 9 T cell receptor beta chains presented below share a single source sample, sequenced in a study of cytomegalovirus exposure and HLA in healthy donors. PCR was performed using 60 Vbeta and 13 Jbeta primers. Here immunoSEQ multiplex PCR was the method, and the copy in TCRdb shows in-frame clones only, minus some. Found here are approximately 180,000 clones, around 83% of them singletons; the top ten hold 1.7%. Input material: PBMCs. The receptors derive from a woman aged 18-29 years in good health and CMV-seronegative.

This clone has a handful of counts. The chain is built from TRBV10-1 and TRBJ2-7; TRBD1 agrees at 9 bases. The trim removed 3 bases at V and 4 bases at J, leaving 1 base unmatched. The germline V gene encodes CDR1 WNHNN and CDR2 SYGVQD (reference sequence). CDR3 length equals 13 residues. The CDR3: CASSEGQGYEQYF. The CDR3 DNA reads TGCGCCAGCAGTGAAGGACAGGGGTACGAGCAGTACTTC.

This clone was observed at least ten times. Here the CDR3 DNA reads TGCGCCAGCAGTGAAGGGGGCACAGAAGCTTTCTTT. Protein: CASSEGGTEAFF. This rearrangement joins TRBV10-1 to TRBJ1-1; 7 bases agree with TRBD1. Germline lookup yields CDR1 WNHNN and CDR2 SYGVQD (reference sequence). Trimming removed 3 bases from V and 8 bases from J; junction bases left unmatched: 3. The CDR3 loop spans 12 amino acids.

This rearrangement joins TRBV28 to TRBJ1-2; D might be TRBD1 (5 bases). V lost 6 bases and J 6 bases, leaving 20 bases between the germline ends. CDR1 is MDHEN, CDR2 SYDVKM, per germline. The CDR3 length is 15 residues. The chain's CDR3 is CASSPNLGGGHGYTF. The CDR3 bases are TGTGCCAGCAGCCCTAACCTCGGGGGAGGGCATGGCTACACCTTC.

The rearrangement links TRBV30 to TRBJ1-5; D is ambiguous. The ends were cut back, 1 base at V and 4 bases at J, with 11 bases in the middle. Germline loops: CDR1 GTSNPN, CDR2 SVGIG (reference sequence). The CDR3 is made up of 14 amino acids. This CDR3 reads CAWSGTPLNQPQHF. The CDR3 coding sequence is TGTGCCTGGAGTGGGACTCCCTTAAATCAGCCCCAGCATTTT.

J is TRBJ2-1 and V is TRBV7-9; a weak D match, TRBD2 (6 bases). The CDR3 is 11 amino acids. Germline assignment: CDR1 SEHNR and CDR2 FQNEAQ (reference sequence). The V end lost 5 bases, the J end lost 7 bases, and 6 bases lay between the germline ends. CDR3: CASSRGNEQFF. The CDR3 region has the DNA TGTGCCAGCAGCCGGGGGAATGAGCAGTTCTTC.

The chain's CDR3 is CASSGAETGTYEQYF. The CDR3 DNA reads TGTGCCAGCAGTGGCGCAGAAACGGGGACCTACGAGCAGTACTTC. The J gene is TRBJ2-7, the V gene TRBV2; TRBD2 is a possible D gene (5 bases). V lost 4 bases, J lost 2 bases, and 15 bases lay in between. CDR1 is SNHLY, CDR2 FYNNEI, per germline. There are 15 residues in the CDR3.

J is TRBJ2-5 and V is TRBV30; TRBD1 agrees at 7 bases. CDR3 size: 14 residues. The junction had 3 bases not matched to a gene; V was cut back by 1 base and J by 1 base. Germline V CDR1 and CDR2: GTSNPN, SVGIG (reference sequence). This CDR3 reads CAWSEGTAQETQYF. In DNA, the CDR3 is TGTGCCTGGAGTGAGGGGACAGCCCAAGAGACCCAGTACTTC.

The genes are TRBV10-2 and TRBJ2-7; 9 nucleotides align to TRBD2. The CDR3 sequence is 15 residues long. CDR1 WSHSY and CDR2 SAAADI come from the germline V gene. The V segment lost 6 bases and the J segment 0 bases; nucleotides outside the gene matches: 6. The CDR3 here is CASRPSGASSYEQYV. The CDR3 DNA sequence: TGCGCCAGCAGACCTAGCGGGGCAAGCTCCTACGAGCAGTACGTC.

This clone was found once. This sequence joins TRBV30 and TRBJ2-3; D ambiguous. The CDR3 sequence is 17 residues long. Trimming took off 2 bases at V and 0 bases at J, with 18 bases between the two ends. The germline CDR1 and CDR2 sequences are GTSNPN and SVGIG (reference sequence). CDR3 in DNA: TGTGCCTGGAGTCCCTACCCTAGTCGACCCAGCACAGATACGCAGTATTTT. Protein sequence: CAWSPYPSRPSTDTQYF. Looking up the rest from reference TRBV30 and TRBJ2-3 gives the full variable domain: SQTIHQWPATLVQPVGSPLSLECTVEGTSNPNLYWYRQAAGRGLQLLFYSVGIGQISSEVPQNLSASRPQDRQFILSSKKLLLSDSGFYLCAWSPYPSRPSTDTQYFGPGTRLTVL.